This TCR beta chain was profiled in a study of blood T cell repertoires in COVID-19. Study as a whole: The United States, Italy and Spain supplied acute and convalescent COVID-19 samples. From T cells, B-cell-depleted T cells, or PBMCs came the material, which was cDNA or gDNA.

V was cut by 5 bases and J by 4 bases, with 13 bases left in between. CDR1 is SGHRS, CDR2 YFSETQ, per germline. The CDR3 is 14 amino acids. Per the original methods: Nucleated cell number was recorded as an estimate derived from reference gene primer amplification. Sequencing was performed with immunoSEQ multiplex PCR; in TCRdb, only in-frame clones are kept and a portion is missing. V and J calls and clone size are copied from that table; D and trimming were computed from the DNA. The sample lists 150,000 to 160,000 clones; approximately 80% were seen once. This clonotype was obtained from a woman aged 50 to 60 with acute or convalescent COVID-19. Sequences were obtained from peripheral blood. The rearrangement links TRBV5-1 to TRBJ2-1, with D tentatively TRBD1 (6 bases). In nucleotides, the CDR3 is TGCGCCAGCAGAACCGAGGACAGTTACAATGAGCAGTTCTTC. Translated, it gives CASRTEDSYNEQFF.